Shown below are 10 T cell receptor beta chains from a single sample sequenced in a study of T cells in Graves' hyperthyroidism and ophthalmopathy. TCR beta CDR3 region amplification was performed from RNA transcripts. The study used the HTBI primer set for a first-round RT-PCR of the TCR CDR3. TCRdb analysed the multiplex PCR reads with MiXCR anew, one entry per CDR3 protein. The sample contains hundreds of thousands of distinct CDR3 sequences, 17% of which appear only once. The sample comprised blood. The source of these receptors is a woman in her late teens or twenties with Graves' ophthalmopathy.

This clonotype was counted between two and nine times. The chain links TRBV4-3 to TRBJ2-1, with D maybe TRBD2 (5 bases). There are 16 residues in the CDR3. Trimming left V 0 bases short and J 3 bases short, with 12 bases between. CDR1 LGHNA and CDR2 YSLEER come from the germline V gene. In DNA form, the CDR3 reads TGCGCCAGCAGCCAAGACATAGGGAGAATCTACAATGAGCAGTTCTTC. Translated: CASSQDIGRIYNEQFF.

There are many counts of this clonotype. The V call is TRBV6-1, the J call TRBJ2-5, with a tentative D call TRBD1 (6 bases). CDR3 size: 13 residues. V lost 5 bases to trimming and J lost 7 bases, with 14 bases between them. CDR1 MNHNS and CDR2 SASEGT come from the germline V gene. CDR3 sequence (DNA): TGTGCCAGCAGTTCTGGGGGCGGCGGGACCCAGTACTTC. It codes for CASSSGGGGTQYF.

This clonotype was recorded many times. The chain recombines TRBV6-5 with TRBJ1-1; D gene unclear. V was shortened by 0 bases and J by 0 bases, with 8 bases between the two germline ends. CDR1 and CDR2 from the germline V gene are MNHEY and SVGAGI. This CDR3 has 15 residues. The CDR3: CASSYSPAVNTEAFF. CDR3 DNA: TGTGCCAGCAGTTACTCGCCCGCCGTGAACACTGAAGCTTTCTTT.

This clonotype was found a few times. The chain links TRBV6-1 to TRBJ2-7; no reliable D call. The CDR3 spans 13 residues. The V and J ends lost 6 bases and 4 bases respectively, with 13 bases between them. Germline V gene data show CDR1 as MNHNS and CDR2 as SASEGT. CDR3 nucleotide sequence: TGTGCCAGCAGGCCAGGTTACCGATACGAGCAGTACTTC. Translation gives CASRPGYRYEQYF.

This clonotype has a count of ten or more. The V call is TRBV18, the J call TRBJ1-2, with 7 positions matching TRBD1. From germline, CDR1 is KGHSH and CDR2 LQKENI. J gave up 4 bases and V 8 bases, and 16 bases lay outside the gene matches. CDR3 length equals 16 residues. The CDR3: CASGTGRRQGLYGYTF. As DNA, the CDR3 is TGTGCCAGCGGGACGGGTCGTCGACAGGGCCTCTATGGCTACACCTTC.

This clonotype has a single count. The chain employs TRBV19 and TRBJ2-3; 8 bases align to TRBD2. V was pared by 6 bases and J by 1 base, with 9 bases of the junction left unmatched. This CDR3 comprises 16 residues. From germline, CDR1 is LNHDA and CDR2 SQIVND (reference sequence). The CDR3, as DNA: TGTGCCAGTAGCCTACAGCGGGAGTGGGGCACAGATACGCAGTATTTT. Amino acids: CASSLQREWGTDTQYF.

The table lists this clonotype with many counts. This sequence joins TRBV19 and TRBJ2-3, with D possibly matching TRBD1 (6 bases). CDR1 and CDR2 from the germline V gene are LNHDA and SQIVND (reference sequence). The CDR3 sequence is 13 residues long. V was shortened by 5 bases and J by 6 bases, with 12 bases between the two germline ends. Here the CDR3 DNA reads TGTGCCAGTAGTTCACAGGGAACCGATACGCAGTATTTT. Amino acid sequence: CASSSQGTDTQYF.

The rearrangement uses TRBV13 and TRBJ1-2, with D unresolved. Trimming removed 1 base from V and 4 bases from J, with 16 bases in between. The CDR3 covers 16 residues. Germline values: CDR1 PRHDT, CDR2 FYEKMQ (reference sequence). As DNA, the CDR3 is TGTGCCAGCAGCTTAGTGGTCGGGGAGGGAGGCTATGGCTACACCTTC. Encoded protein: CASSLVVGEGGYGYTF.

This clonotype occurred a few times. This chain uses TRBV20-1 with TRBJ2-1, with TRBD2 matching over 13 bases. V was clipped by 5 bases and J by 8 bases; unmatched bases: 9. This CDR3 contains 15 residues. Germline loops: CDR1 DFQATT, CDR2 SNEGSKA (reference sequence). The CDR3 DNA reads TGCAGTGCTCCCTCAACTAGCGGGAGGGTCGATGAGCAGTTCTTC. The encoded protein is CSAPSTSGRVDEQFF.

Ten or more counts support this clonotype. The chain links TRBV5-1 to TRBJ1-1; D remains unclear. The CDR3 length is 14 residues. Germline V CDR1 and CDR2: SGHRS, YFSETQ. Trimming took 4 bases from V and 0 from J, leaving 10 bases between them. The CDR3 region is CASSGTELNTEAFF. As DNA, the CDR3 is TGCGCCAGCAGCGGTACAGAGCTGAACACTGAAGCTTTCTTT. The full variable domain, rest sourced from reference TRBV5-1 and TRBJ1-1, is KAGVTQTPRYLIKTRGQQVTLSCSPISGHRSVSWYQQTPGQGLQFLFEYFSETQRNKGNFPGRFSGRQFSNSRSEMNVSTLELGDSALYLCASSGTELNTEAFFGQGTRLTVV.